The rows below give T cell receptor beta chains drawn from one sample of a study of blood T cell repertoires in COVID-19. TCRdb keeps only in-frame clones here, not all; method: immunoSEQ multiplex PCR. The sample comprises a few hundred thousand clones, 70% to 90% of which are singletons, and 3.5% to 4.5% rests with the top ten. Sequenced: PBMCs or T cells enriched from blood (not recorded which). These receptors all come from a woman between 40 and 50 years old with acute COVID-19. Both conserved end residues are part of each CDR3. Each record gives: clone size, D gene, V gene, J gene, CDR3 protein, CDR3 DNA. A D gene is named only where the DNA matches it firmly. Expanded clones are given a class, and other clones once, few, many or no size at all.

.,TRBD2,TRBV27,TRBJ2-5,CASRGLVQETQYF,TGTGCCAGCAGGGGACTAGTACAAGAGACCCAGTACTTC
.,.,TRBV6-7,TRBJ1-2,CASILRRATYGYTF,TGTGCCTCAATCCTCAGGAGGGCAACCTATGGCTACACCTTC
.,.,TRBV12-3/TRBV12-4,TRBJ2-7,CASSRGPYEQYF,TGTGCCAGTTCCAGGGGACCTTACGAGCAGTACTTC
.,.,TRBV19,TRBJ1-1,CASSIKVGGFEAFF,TGTGCCAGTAGTATTAAGGTCGGCGGGTTCGAAGCTTTCTTT
.,.,TRBV21-1,TRBJ1-5,CASSKRRGIQPQHF,TGTGCCAGCAGCAAACGGAGGGGTATTCAGCCCCAGCATTTT
once,.,TRBV6-5,TRBJ1-5,CASKNQGSNQPQHF,TGTGCCAGCAAGAACCAGGGCTCAAATCAGCCCCAGCATTTT
.,.,TRBV6-2/TRBV6-3,TRBJ1-4,CASSYRNSGNEKLFF,TGTGCCAGCAGTTACCGGAACTCGGGGAATGAAAAACTGTTTTTT
.,.,TRBV2,TRBJ2-3,CAGGEADTQYF,TGTGCCGGCGGGGAGGCAGATACGCAGTATTTT
.,.,TRBV4-3,TRBJ1-1,CASSQVRGGTEAFF,TGCGCCAGCAGCCAAGTACGAGGGGGTACGGAAGCTTTCTTT
.,.,TRBV3-1/TRBV3-2,TRBJ2-1,CASSQSTGEQFF,TGTGCCAGCAGCCAGTCGACTGGTGAGCAGTTCTTC